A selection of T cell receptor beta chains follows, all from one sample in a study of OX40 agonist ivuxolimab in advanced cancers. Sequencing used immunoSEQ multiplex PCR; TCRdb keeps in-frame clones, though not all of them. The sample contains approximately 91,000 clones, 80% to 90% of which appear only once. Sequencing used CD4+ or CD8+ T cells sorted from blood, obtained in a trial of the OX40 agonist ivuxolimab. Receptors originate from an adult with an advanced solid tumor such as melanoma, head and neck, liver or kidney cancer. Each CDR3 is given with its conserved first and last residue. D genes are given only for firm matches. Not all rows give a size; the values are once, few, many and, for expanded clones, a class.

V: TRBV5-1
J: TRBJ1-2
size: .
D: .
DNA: TGCGCCAGCAGCTTGGCCGATCGGGGGCAGGGTGGCTACACCTTC
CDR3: CASSLADRGQGGYTF

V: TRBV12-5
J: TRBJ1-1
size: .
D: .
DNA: TGTGCTAGTAGCCAGGGCAACATGAACACTGAAGCTTTCTTT
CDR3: CASSQGNMNTEAFF

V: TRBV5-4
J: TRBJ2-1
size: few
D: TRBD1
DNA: TGTGCCAGCAGTCTACAGGGGGTGTACAATGAGCAGTTCTTC
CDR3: CASSLQGVYNEQFF

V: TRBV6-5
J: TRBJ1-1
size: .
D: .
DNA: TGTGCCAGCAGGCTTTCTTTTTGGTCTGAAGCTTTCTTT
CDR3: CASRLSFWSEAFF

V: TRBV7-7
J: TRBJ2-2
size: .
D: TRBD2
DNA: TGTGCCAGCAGCCGGACTAGCGGGGGCGCGAACACCGGGGAGCTGTTTTTT
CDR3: CASSRTSGGANTGELFF

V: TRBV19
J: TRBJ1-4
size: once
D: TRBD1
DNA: TGTGCCAGTAGTTTGACAGGGGGTGATGAAAAACTGTTTTTT
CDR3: CASSLTGGDEKLFF

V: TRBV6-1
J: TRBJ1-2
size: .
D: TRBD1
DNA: TGTGCCAGCAGTGTTATGGGGACAGGGAATGGCTACACCTTC
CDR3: CASSVMGTGNGYTF

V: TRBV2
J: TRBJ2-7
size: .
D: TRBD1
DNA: TGTGCCAGCAGTGCCCGGGACAGGGGTTCTGAAGAGCAGTACTTC
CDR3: CASSARDRGSEEQYF

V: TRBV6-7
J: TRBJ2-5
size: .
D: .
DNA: TGTGCCAGCCAAATTATACGGGGGGAGACCCAGTACTTC
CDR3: CASQIIRGETQYF

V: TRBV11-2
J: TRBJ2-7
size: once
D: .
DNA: TGTGCCAGCAGCTTAGACCACGAGCAGTACTTC
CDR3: CASSLDHEQYF

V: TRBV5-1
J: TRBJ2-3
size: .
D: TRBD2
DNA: TGCGCCAGCAGCTTGTTCACTAGCGGGGGCCGGGTGAGCACAGATACGCAGTATTTT
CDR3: CASSLFTSGGRVSTDTQYF

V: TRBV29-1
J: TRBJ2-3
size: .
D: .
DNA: TGCAGCGTTGCCCTTAAGTACACAGATACGCAGTATTTT
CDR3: CSVALKYTDTQYF

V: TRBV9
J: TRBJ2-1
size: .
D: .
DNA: TGTGCCAGCAGCGTAGACCGAGGGGGGGCGGTCGATGAGCAGTTCTTC
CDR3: CASSVDRGGAVDEQFF

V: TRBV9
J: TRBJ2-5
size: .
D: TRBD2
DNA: TGTGCCAGCAGCGTAGCGGGGGGGCCCCAAGAGACCCAGTACTTC
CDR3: CASSVAGGPQETQYF

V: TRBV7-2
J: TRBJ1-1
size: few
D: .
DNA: TGTGCCAGCAGCTTAGGGCGGGTAATCGCTGAAGCTTTCTTT
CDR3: CASSLGRVIAEAFF

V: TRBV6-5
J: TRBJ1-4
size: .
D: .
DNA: TGTGCCAGCAGCAATCAGGGGTTGGCTAATGAAAAACTGTTTTTT
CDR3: CASSNQGLANEKLFF

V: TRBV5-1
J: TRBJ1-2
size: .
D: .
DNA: TGCGCCAGCAGCCTAACGACAGCAGGGTATGGCTACACCTTC
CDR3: CASSLTTAGYGYTF

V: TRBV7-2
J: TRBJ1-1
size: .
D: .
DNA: TGTGCCAGCAGCTTGCGGGGAAACACTGAAGCTTTCTTT
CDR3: CASSLRGNTEAFF

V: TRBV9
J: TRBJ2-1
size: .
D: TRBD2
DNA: TGTGCCAGCAGCGTAGAGGCTAGCGGGGGTCGGGGTGAGCAGTTCTTC
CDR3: CASSVEASGGRGEQFF

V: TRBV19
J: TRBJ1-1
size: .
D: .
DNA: TGTGCCAGTAGTATTGATATTAAGGCAGCCGAAGCTTTCTTT
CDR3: CASSIDIKAAEAFF

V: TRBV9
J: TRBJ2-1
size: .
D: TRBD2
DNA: TGTGCCAGCAGCGCGCGACTAGCGGGTTACAATGAGCAGTTCTTC
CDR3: CASSARLAGYNEQFF

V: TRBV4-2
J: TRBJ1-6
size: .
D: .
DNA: TGTACCAGCAGCGACATTCAAACCCGCTCCTATAATTCACCCCTCCACTTT
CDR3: CTSSDIQTRSYNSPLHF

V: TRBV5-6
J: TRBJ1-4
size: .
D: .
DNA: TGTGCCAGCAGCTTAGAGGGAGCGGCTCATGAAAAACTGTTTTTT
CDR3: CASSLEGAAHEKLFF

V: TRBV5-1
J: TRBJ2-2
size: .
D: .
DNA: TGCGCCAGCAGCTATTACACCGGGGAGCTGTTTTTT
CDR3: CASSYYTGELFF

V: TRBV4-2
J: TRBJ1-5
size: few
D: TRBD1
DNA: TGTGCCAGTCCCAGGGGGGCAAGATACAATCAGCCCCAGCATTTT
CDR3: CASPRGARYNQPQHF

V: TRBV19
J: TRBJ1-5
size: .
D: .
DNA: TGTGCCAGTAGTACCCTCCGGCCTGAACGGGTCAATAGCAATCAGCCCCAGCATTTT
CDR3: CASSTLRPERVNSNQPQHF

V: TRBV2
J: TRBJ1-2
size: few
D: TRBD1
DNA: TGTGCCAGCAGTGGCAGAAGGGGACAGCGGTCTAACTATGGCTACACCTTC
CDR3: CASSGRRGQRSNYGYTF

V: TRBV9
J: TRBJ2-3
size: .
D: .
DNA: TGTGCCAGCAGCGTGGGGACTGGGGGGGGCGGCACAGATACGCAGTATTTT
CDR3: CASSVGTGGGGTDTQYF

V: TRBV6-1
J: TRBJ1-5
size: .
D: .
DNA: TGTGCCAGCACCCGGGGGACATGGAGCCAGCCCCAGCATTTT
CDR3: CASTRGTWSQPQHF

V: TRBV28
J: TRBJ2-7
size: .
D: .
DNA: TGTGCCAGCAGTTCCGACAGGAAGGAGCAGTACTTC
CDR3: CASSSDRKEQYF

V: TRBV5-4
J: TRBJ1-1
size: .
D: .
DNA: TGTGCCAGCAGCTTGGCGAACACTGAAGCTTTCTTT
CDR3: CASSLANTEAFF

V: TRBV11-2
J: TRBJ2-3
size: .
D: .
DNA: TGTGCCAGCAGCTTAGAGGGCCGGCGGGTTCTCACAGATACGCAGTATTTT
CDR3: CASSLEGRRVLTDTQYF

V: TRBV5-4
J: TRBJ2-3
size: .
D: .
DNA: TGTGCCAGCAGCTCCCGGGGGGCCAACACAGATACGCAGTATTTT
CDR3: CASSSRGANTDTQYF

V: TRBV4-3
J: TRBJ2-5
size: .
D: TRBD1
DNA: TGCGCCAGCAGCCGTCTGACAGGGGACCAGACCCAGTACTTC
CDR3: CASSRLTGDQTQYF

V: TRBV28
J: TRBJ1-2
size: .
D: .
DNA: TGTGCCAGCAGTCCGGGCACTACAGGGTTCTATGGCTACACCTTC
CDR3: CASSPGTTGFYGYTF

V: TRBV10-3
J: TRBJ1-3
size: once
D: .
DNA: TGTGCCAGCAGTCCCCCCGGGAACACCATATATTTT
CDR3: CASSPPGNTIYF

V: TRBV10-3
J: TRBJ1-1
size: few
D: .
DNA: TGTGCCATCAGTGAAAGTGGGGCGGATGGGGGCTTCTTT
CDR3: CAISESGADGGFF

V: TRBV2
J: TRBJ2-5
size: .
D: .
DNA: TGTGCCAGCAAGGAGAACCAAGAGACCCAGTACTTC
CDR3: CASKENQETQYF

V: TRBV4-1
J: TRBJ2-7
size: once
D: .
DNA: TGCGCCAGCAGCCAAGGGCGCGGCGGGGCAACTTGGTACGAGCAGTACTTC
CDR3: CASSQGRGGATWYEQYF